Sequencing of this TCR beta chain was carried out in a study of blood T cells in healthy people across ages. In the study overall: Template-switching capture recovered about one barcoded beta molecule per two T cells.

Germline loops: CDR1 ENHRY, CDR2 SYGVKD. The CDR3 length is 12 residues. On this clonotype itself: The antigen is undetermined.

Using a J-beta primer mix together with a sample-barcoded 5' primer, a second PCR was run for roughly 7 to 11 cycles. Each CDR3 protein is one row after TCRdb ran MiXCR on the 5' RACE reads. The sample shows roughly 1,500,000 distinct CDR3 sequences, about 40% of them seen only once. Donors each provided 7.5 to 10 milliliters of peripheral blood. Findings and caveats of the study: Naive T cell percentage by flow cytometry tracked strongly with beta diversity.

J is TRBJ2-5 and V is TRBV10-3; 8 nucleotides align to TRBD1. The TCR sequence derives from a woman younger than 35 in good health. Sequencing was carried out using blood. The CDR3 nucleotides read TGTTCCACCGGGACAGGACAAGAGACCCAGTACTTC. The encoded protein is CSTGTGQETQYF.